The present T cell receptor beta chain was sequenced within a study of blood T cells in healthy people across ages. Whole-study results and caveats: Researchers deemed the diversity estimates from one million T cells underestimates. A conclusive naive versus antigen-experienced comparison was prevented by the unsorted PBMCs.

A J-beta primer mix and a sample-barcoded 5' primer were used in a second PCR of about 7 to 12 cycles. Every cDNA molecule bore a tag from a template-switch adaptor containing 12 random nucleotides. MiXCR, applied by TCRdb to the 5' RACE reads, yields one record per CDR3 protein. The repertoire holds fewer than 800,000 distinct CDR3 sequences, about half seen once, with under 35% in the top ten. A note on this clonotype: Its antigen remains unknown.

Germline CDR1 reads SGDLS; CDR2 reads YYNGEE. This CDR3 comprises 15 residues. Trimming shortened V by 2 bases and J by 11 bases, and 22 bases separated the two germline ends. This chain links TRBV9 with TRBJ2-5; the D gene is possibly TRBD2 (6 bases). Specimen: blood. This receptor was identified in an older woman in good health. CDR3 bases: TGTGCCAGCAGCGTGGGACTGGACTCCTACAATGAGCAGTACTTC. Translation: CASSVGLDSYNEQYF.